This entry lists 2 T cell receptor beta chains sequenced from one sample in a study of shared clonotypes between healthy human individuals. Sequencing used immunoSEQ multiplex PCR; TCRdb keeps in-frame clones, though not all of them. The sample shows some 2,400,000 clones, 90% to 96% of them seen only once. Input material: naive CD4+ T cells sorted from blood. This sample's subset: CD45RA+ positively selected. The origin of the receptors is a man between 18 and 35 years old in good health.

The V call is TRBV14, the J call TRBJ1-2; D unresolved. Germline V gene sequence: CDR1 SGHDN, CDR2 FVKESK. The CDR3 is 12 amino acids. V was clipped by 1 base and J by 6 bases, with 6 bases between them. CDR3 loop: CASSQVPHGYTF. For the CDR3, the DNA is TGTGCCAGCAGCCAAGTCCCCCATGGCTACACCTTC.

The CDR3 DNA sequence: TGTGCCAGCAGTTTATTAGCTGGACAGATCCCCTACGAGCAGTACTTC. Amino acid sequence: CASSLLAGQIPYEQYF. V usage is TRBV27 and J usage is TRBJ2-7, with D possibly TRBD1 on 6 matching bases. V was clipped by 1 base and J by 2 bases, with 15 bases between them. Germline-derived CDR1 and CDR2 are MNHEY and SMNVEV (reference sequence). CDR3 length equals 16 residues.